This T cell receptor beta chain was profiled in a study of shared clonotypes between healthy human individuals. Study background: The study used three CD4 naive, three CD4 memory, two CD8 naive and one CD8 memory plate per donor.

The CDR3 is 17 residues long. Per the germline V gene, CDR1 is SGHTS and CDR2 is YDEGEE. Trimming cost V 4 bases and J 3 bases; bases outside gene matches: 15. The repertoire was sequenced with immunoSEQ multiplex PCR; TCRdb's copy has only in-frame clones and lacks some. This table holds hundreds of thousands of clones, more than 95% found once. Naive CD8 cells lacked CD45RO, underwent positive selection for CCR7 and left out terminally differentiated effector memory CD45RA+ cells. This TCR was recovered from a man aged 30-40 years in good health. This rearrangement joins TRBV5-8 to TRBJ2-5; 7 nucleotides agree with TRBD1. Sequenced: naive CD8+ T cells sorted from blood. The CDR3 DNA follows: TGTGCCAGCAGCCCTGGGACAGCATTACACCAAAAAGAGACCCAGTACTTC. Translated, it gives CASSPGTALHQKETQYF.